Shown below are 21 T cell receptor beta chains from a single sample sequenced in a study of shared clonotypes between healthy human individuals. TCRdb's copy holds only in-frame clones and misses some; the assay was immunoSEQ multiplex PCR. The sample holds about 2.2 million clones, around 93% seen once. Cells designated naive CD8 were CD45RO-negative and were positively selected for CCR7, with terminally differentiated effector memory CD45RA+ cells excluded. Sequencing was done on a sample of naive CD8+ T cells from PBMCs. The receptors originated from a man in his late teens or twenties in good health. Some clones in this sample may be carry-over from other donors' samples.

The genes are TRBV15 and TRBJ2-7; 7 bases agree with TRBD1. Germline CDR1 is LNHNV and CDR2 is YYDKDF (reference sequence). The CDR3 is 14 residues long. V shed 5 bases and J 3 bases; nucleotides not matched to a gene: 7. DNA for the CDR3: TGTGCCACCAGCCCACGACAGGGTCTCTACGAGCAGTACTTC. Translation: CATSPRQGLYEQYF.

This clone showed up just once. This chain joins TRBV11-3 and TRBJ2-1, with TRBD2 matching over 7 bases. V gave up 5 bases and J gave up 4 bases; unmatched junction bases: 8. There are 15 residues in the CDR3. Germline V CDR1 and CDR2: SGHNT, YENEEA. The CDR3 protein is CASSISGRGYNEQFF. In nucleotides, the CDR3 is TGTGCCAGCAGCATTAGCGGGCGAGGGTACAATGAGCAGTTCTTC.

This chain joins TRBV5-1 and TRBJ1-1; no firm D call. The germline gives CDR1 SGHRS, CDR2 YFSETQ. This CDR3 is 15 amino acids long. V lost 0 bases and J 4 bases, leaving 13 bases between the germline ends. CDR3 bases: TGCGCCAGCAGCTTGGGACGGGCCGCGAGCACTGAAGCTTTCTTT. This translates into CASSLGRAASTEAFF. Using reference TRBV5-1 and TRBJ1-1 for the parts outside the CDR3, the full variable domain is KAGVTQTPRYLIKTRGQQVTLSCSPISGHRSVSWYQQTPGQGLQFLFEYFSETQRNKGNFPGRFSGRQFSNSRSEMNVSTLELGDSALYLCASSLGRAASTEAFFGQGTRLTVV.

CDR3 amino acids: CASSLRAGNEQFF. The CDR3 DNA follows: TGTGCCAGCAGCTTGAGGGCCGGCAATGAGCAGTTCTTC. The rearrangement uses TRBV7-6 and TRBJ2-1; possible D gene TRBD2, 5 bases. CDR1 is SGHVS, CDR2 FNYEAQ, per germline. This CDR3 has 13 amino acids. Trimming shortened V by 3 bases and J by 6 bases, and 9 bases separated the two germline ends.

The rearrangement uses TRBV5-1 and TRBJ2-7, with 7 bases lining up with TRBD1. Germline CDR1 and CDR2: SGHRS and YFSETQ. This CDR3 has 14 residues. J was trimmed by 5 bases and V by 3 bases; bases with no gene match: 8. CDR3 region: CASSYTKTGNEQYF. The CDR3 coding sequence is TGCGCCAGCAGCTACACTAAGACAGGGAACGAGCAGTACTTC. The variable domain in full, completed from reference TRBV5-1 and TRBJ2-7, reads KAGVTQTPRYLIKTRGQQVTLSCSPISGHRSVSWYQQTPGQGLQFLFEYFSETQRNKGNFPGRFSGRQFSNSRSEMNVSTLELGDSALYLCASSYTKTGNEQYFGPGTRLTVT.

The chain carries TRBV7-9 and TRBJ2-7, with 8 nucleotides matching TRBD2. CDR3 length: 17 residues. The germline gives CDR1 SEHNR, CDR2 FQNEAQ (reference sequence). Trimming cost V 5 bases and J 2 bases; bases outside gene matches: 14. The CDR3 protein is CASSPLLSGLEAYEQYF. The CDR3 DNA reads as TGTGCCAGCAGCCCGCTGCTTTCGGGACTAGAGGCCTACGAGCAGTACTTC.

V and J are TRBV11-1 and TRBJ2-1, with a weak D call TRBD2 (6 bases). In germline, CDR1 is SGHAT, CDR2 FQDESV (reference sequence). Trimming took off 5 bases at V and 5 bases at J, with 10 bases between the two ends. The CDR3 covers 13 residues. The CDR3 bases are TGTGCCAGCAGCCTACGACTAGACAATGAGCAGTTCTTC. Encoded protein: CASSLRLDNEQFF.

The chain is built from TRBV5-5 and TRBJ2-3, with 10 bases matching TRBD2. The V gene end was trimmed by 4 bases and the J gene end by 0 bases; junction bases not matched to a gene: 11. Per germline, CDR1 SGHKS and CDR2 YYEKEE (reference sequence). The CDR3 totals 18 residues. The CDR3 DNA sequence: TGTGCCAGCAGCCCCGTCGGGACTAGCGAGTCTAGCACAGATACGCAGTATTTT. Residues: CASSPVGTSESSTDTQYF.

The V gene is TRBV19, the J gene TRBJ1-3, with D perhaps matching TRBD1 (5 bases). V was shortened by 7 bases and J by 4 bases, with 17 bases between the two germline ends. In germline, CDR1 is LNHDA, CDR2 SQIVND (reference sequence). The CDR3 has 15 amino acids. The CDR3 nucleotides are TGTGCCAGTACCTTATTTCCGGGGCCAGGAAACACCATATATTTT. Its protein is CASTLFPGPGNTIYF.

Remarks on this clone: The identical CDR3 is also encoded by other nucleotide sequences in the sample. J is TRBJ2-1 and V is TRBV9; possibly TRBD2 for D (6 bases). V lost 0 bases to trimming and J lost 3 bases, with 10 bases between them. This CDR3 has 15 residues. Germline-derived CDR1 and CDR2 are SGDLS and YYNGEE. CDR3 sequence reads: CASSVGGSGYNEQFF. The DNA for the CDR3 is TGTGCCAGCAGCGTAGGCGGTAGCGGCTACAATGAGCAGTTCTTC.

The chain has TRBV7-8 and TRBJ2-7; 12 bases are a match to TRBD1. Unmatched junction bases numbered 18, after V lost 3 bases and J lost 3 bases. Germline V gene data show CDR1 as SGHVS and CDR2 as FQNEAQ. The CDR3 is 20 amino acids. CDR3 protein: CASSLPGQGAHSTTDYEQYF. The CDR3 DNA is TGTGCCAGCAGCTTGCCGGGACAGGGGGCGCATAGTACAACCGACTACGAGCAGTACTTC. Drawing the rest from reference TRBV7-8 and TRBJ2-7, the complete variable domain is GAGVSQSPRYKVAKRGQDVALRCDPISGHVSLFWYQQALGQGPEFLTYFQNEAQLDKSGLPSDRFFAERPEGSVSTLKIQRTQQEDSAVYLCASSLPGQGAHSTTDYEQYFGPGTRLTVT.

The V call is TRBV10-3, the J call TRBJ2-7; 7 positions agree with TRBD2. Germline lookup yields CDR1 ENHRY and CDR2 SYGVKD. There are 11 residues in the CDR3. Germline trimming cut 8 bases from V and 5 bases from J; bases unmatched to any gene: 3. The CDR3 coding sequence is TGTGCCATCGGGAGGGCGGACGAGCAGTACTTC. Its protein product is CAIGRADEQYF.

The chain recombines TRBV28 with TRBJ2-7; 8 nucleotides line up with TRBD1. The V segment lost 5 bases and the J segment 7 bases; nucleotides outside the gene matches: 7. Germline V CDR1 and CDR2: MDHEN, SYDVKM. The CDR3 is made up of 13 amino acids. In DNA form, the CDR3 reads TGTGCCAGCAGTGCCGTGACAGGGGAGGAGCAGTACTTC. Translation: CASSAVTGEEQYF.

This chain links TRBV28 with TRBJ1-2; 7 positions match TRBD1. Germline assignment: CDR1 MDHEN and CDR2 SYDVKM. Losses at the gene ends were 7 bases for V and 4 bases for J; bases not matched to a gene: 9. The CDR3 is 14 amino acids. CDR3 sequence reads: CASTKGAWIYGYTF. For the CDR3, the DNA is TGTGCCAGCACAAAGGGGGCCTGGATCTATGGCTACACCTTC.

In regard to this clone: This specimen includes other DNA sequences encoding the same CDR3. V is TRBV27 and J is TRBJ2-7; no reliable D call. CDR3 length: 13 amino acids. The germline V gene has CDR1 MNHEY and CDR2 SMNVEV (reference sequence). Trimming took off 4 bases at V and 0 bases at J, with 7 bases between the two ends. The CDR3 protein is CASSSGVSYEQYF. The CDR3 DNA reads TGTGCCAGCAGTTCGGGTGTCTCCTACGAGCAGTACTTC.

V is TRBV11-2 and J is TRBJ1-5, with a possible D match to TRBD1 (6 bases). CDR3 length equals 15 residues. The germline V gene encodes CDR1 SGHAT and CDR2 FQNNGV. The V and J ends lost 1 base and 3 bases respectively, with 10 bases between them. CDR3 sequence: CASSLGWGANQPQHF. CDR3 bases: TGTGCCAGCAGCTTAGGTTGGGGGGCCAATCAGCCCCAGCATTTT. Filled out from reference TRBV11-2 and TRBJ1-5, the complete variable domain reads EAGVAQSPRYKIIEKRQSVAFWCNPISGHATLYWYQQILGQGPKLLIQFQNNGVVDDSQLPKDRFSAERLKGVDSTLKIQPAKLEDSAVYLCASSLGWGANQPQHFGDGTRLSIL.

This chain links TRBV27 with TRBJ1-2; TRBD1 might be the D (5 bases). In germline, CDR1 is MNHEY, CDR2 SMNVEV (reference sequence). The length of the CDR3 is 17 residues. The V and J ends lost 4 bases and 4 bases respectively, with 22 bases between them. This chain's CDR3 is CASSSRAGRERRYGYTF. As DNA, the CDR3 is TGTGCCAGCAGTTCACGAGCAGGCAGGGAAAGGCGCTATGGCTACACCTTC.

Details on this clone: Other DNA sequences in the same sample also yield this CDR3. This chain uses TRBV9 with TRBJ2-7, with D possibly being TRBD1 (6 bases). From germline, CDR1 is SGDLS and CDR2 YYNGEE. This CDR3 region has 14 residues. V was pared by 0 bases and J by 2 bases, with 9 bases between. CDR3 DNA sequence: TGTGCCAGCAGCGTAGGACAGGCGACCTACGAGCAGTACTTC. It encodes CASSVGQATYEQYF.

The CDR3 nucleotides read TGCAGCGTCCAAGCGGGACAGGGAGGCGGGGAGCTGTTTTTT. Amino acid sequence: CSVQAGQGGGELFF. The chain combines TRBV29-1 with TRBJ2-2; 9 positions agree with TRBD1. The CDR3 extends over 14 amino acids. Germline assignment: CDR1 SQVTM and CDR2 ANQGSEA. V trimming: 6 bases; J trimming: 7 bases; junction bases outside the gene matches: 9.

The V gene is TRBV4-1, the J gene TRBJ2-1; D remains unclear. Looked up from germline, CDR1 is MGHRA and CDR2 is YSYEKL. The CDR3 has 11 amino acids. Trimming shortened V by 4 bases and J by 9 bases, and 7 bases separated the two germline ends. The CDR3 here is CASSLLGEQFF. The CDR3 bases are TGCGCCAGCAGCCTGCTCGGTGAGCAGTTCTTC.

V gene TRBV29-1 combines with J gene TRBJ2-1, with TRBD1 identical over 9 bases. Germline loops: CDR1 SQVTM, CDR2 ANQGSEA. The CDR3 has 17 amino acids. With V trimmed by 3 bases and J by 5 bases, 14 bases remained unmatched. The CDR3 DNA reads TGCAGCGTTGAGGCGGTGGTGGTGGACAGGGGAAACAATGAGCAGTTCTTC. Residues: CSVEAVVVDRGNNEQFF.